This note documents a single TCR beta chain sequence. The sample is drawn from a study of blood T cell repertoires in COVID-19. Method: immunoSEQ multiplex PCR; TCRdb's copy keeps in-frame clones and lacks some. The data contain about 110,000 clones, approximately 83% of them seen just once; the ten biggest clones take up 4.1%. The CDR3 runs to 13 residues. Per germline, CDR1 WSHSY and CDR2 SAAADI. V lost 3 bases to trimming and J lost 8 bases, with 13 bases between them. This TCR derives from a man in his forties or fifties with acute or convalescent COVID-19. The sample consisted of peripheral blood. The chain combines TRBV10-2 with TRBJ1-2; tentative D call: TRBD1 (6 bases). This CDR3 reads CASSDPGDRGYTF. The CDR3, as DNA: TGCGCCAGCAGTGACCCAGGGGACCGGGGCTACACCTTC.